This T cell receptor beta chain was retrieved from a study of shared clonotypes between healthy human individuals. Overall study context: Serving as donors were a couple of women and a few men, whose ages spanned 18 to 49. Study results and limitations: Sharing across a few donors was seen in 4% to 6.5% of naive CD4 clonotypes.

Germline CDR1 and CDR2: SGHTA and FQGNSA. The CDR3 is 14 residues long. Germline trimming cut 5 bases from V and 8 bases from J; bases unmatched to any gene: 7. Comments on this clone: Its antigen remains unidentified.

Those who donated, Caucasian adults without exception, all lived in Nashville, Tennessee. Negatively enriched CD4+ T cells were divided by CD45RA into naive and memory. Profiling relied on immunoSEQ multiplex PCR, and the TCRdb table lists in-frame clones only, not all of them. The sample holds around 700,000 clones, around 73% seen once. The sample consisted of memory CD4+ T cells sorted from blood. Subset here: CD45RA-negative fraction. This chain connects TRBV7-2 to TRBJ2-4, with TRBD1 identical over 9 bases. This TCR derives from a woman aged 30 to 39 in good health. CDR3 amino acids: CASSPTGGHDIQYF. CDR3 nucleotides: TGTGCCAGCAGCCCGACAGGGGGACACGACATTCAGTACTTC. Together with reference TRBV7-2 and TRBJ2-4, the CDR3 gives the full variable domain: GAGVSQSPSNKVTEKGKDVELRCDPISGHTALYWYRQSLGQGLEFLIYFQGNSAPDKSGLPSDRFSAERTGGSVSTLTIQRTQQEDSAVYLCASSPTGGHDIQYFGAGTRLSVL.